Below, 15 T cell receptor beta chains from the same sample are listed, as sequenced in a study of cytomegalovirus exposure and HLA in healthy donors. The PCR ran on 60 Vbeta and 13 Jbeta primers. Data came from immunoSEQ multiplex PCR; TCRdb stores just in-frame clones and leaves some out. The data show about 180,000 clones, around 77% seen once. The sequencing input was PBMCs. These receptors came from a man in his 60s in good health and CMV-seronegative.

The chain recombines TRBV10-3 with TRBJ2-5; 11 bases fit TRBD1. The CDR3 covers 17 residues. The V gene end was trimmed by 4 bases and the J gene end by 2 bases; junction bases not matched to a gene: 9. Germline V lookup: CDR1 ENHRY, CDR2 SYGVKD. The CDR3 region is CAISGGGTGGSQETQYF. The CDR3, as DNA: TGTGCCATCAGTGGAGGGGGGACAGGGGGATCTCAAGAGACCCAGTACTTC.

Written as DNA, the CDR3 is TGTGCCAGCAGCTTGGGGACACCGAATTCACCCCTCCACTTT. Its protein product is CASSLGTPNSPLHF. This chain uses TRBV5-5 with TRBJ1-6; D is possibly TRBD1 (5 bases). Trimming shortened V by 0 bases and J by 7 bases, and 8 bases separated the two germline ends. This CDR3 spans 14 amino acids. Germline V gives CDR1 SGHKS, CDR2 YYEKEE (reference sequence).

The chain has TRBV7-6 and TRBJ1-3; D may be TRBD1 (5 bases). Between the trimmed V and J ends, which lost 1 base and 3 bases, there was a span of 10 bases. The CDR3 has 15 residues. Per germline, CDR1 SGHVS and CDR2 FNYEAQ. CDR3 bases: TGTGCCAGCAGCTTAGATGGGCAGGGTGGAAACACCATATATTTT. Translated, it gives CASSLDGQGGNTIYF. Supplemented by reference TRBV7-6 and TRBJ1-3, the full variable domain reads GAGVSQSPRYKVTKRGQDVALRCDPISGHVSLYWYRQALGQGPEFLTYFNYEAQQDKSGLPNDRFSAERPEGSISTLTIQRTEQRDSAMYRCASSLDGQGGNTIYFGEGSWLTVV.

The CDR3 sequence is CASSVTGGGELFF. The CDR3 DNA reads TGTGCCAGTAGTGTCACAGGGGGCGGGGAGCTGTTTTTT. The chain carries TRBV19 and TRBJ2-2; 8 bases match TRBD1. The CDR3 consists of 13 residues. V lost 5 bases, J lost 7 bases, and 3 bases stayed unmatched. Germline V CDR1 and CDR2: LNHDA, SQIVND (reference sequence).

This chain joins TRBV10-2 and TRBJ1-1; D perhaps matches TRBD1 (5 bases). CDR3 length equals 11 residues. Germline V CDR1 and CDR2: WSHSY, SAAADI. Trimming left V 7 bases short and J 6 bases short, with 9 bases between. Here the CDR3 reads CASKRGPEAFF. CDR3 bases: TGCGCCAGCAAAAGGGGTCCTGAAGCTTTCTTT.

This chain uses TRBV21-1 with TRBJ1-1; the table assigns TRBD1, which was not confirmed against the DNA. TRBV21-1 is classified as a pseudogene. This CDR3 spans 15 amino acids. This CDR3 reads CASAEPFGGVTEAFF. The CDR3 DNA sequence: TGTGCCAGCGCAGAACCGTTTGGTGGTGTCACTGAAGCTTTCTTT.

The chain uses TRBV28 and TRBJ2-3; D possibly corresponds to TRBD2 (8 bases). The CDR3 consists of 14 residues. Trimming left V 6 bases short and J 6 bases short, with 16 bases between. CDR1 and CDR2 (germline): MDHEN, SYDVKM. CDR3: CASRPGGTEDTQYF. CDR3 DNA: TGTGCCAGCAGACCGGGGGGGACAGAGGATACGCAGTATTTT.

The chain carries TRBV6-1 and TRBJ2-1, with 8 positions matching TRBD2. Germline V gives CDR1 MNHNS, CDR2 SASEGT. There are 14 residues in the CDR3. Trimming took 4 bases from V and 5 from J; bases not matched to a gene: 4. The CDR3 sequence: CASSAGGINNEQFF. As DNA, the CDR3 is TGTGCCAGCAGTGCGGGGGGGATTAACAATGAGCAGTTCTTC.

The chain uses TRBV7-8 and TRBJ2-7; possibly TRBD1 for D (5 bases). Germline V gene data show CDR1 as SGHVS and CDR2 as FQNEAQ. With 2 bases removed from V and 0 bases from J, the gap between germline ends came to 11 bases. The CDR3 covers 15 residues. The CDR3 DNA follows: TGTGCCAGCAGCTTATCAGGGCCCTCCTCCTACGAGCAGTACTTC. Encoded protein: CASSLSGPSSYEQYF. Drawing the rest from reference TRBV7-8 and TRBJ2-7, the complete variable domain is GAGVSQSPRYKVAKRGQDVALRCDPISGHVSLFWYQQALGQGPEFLTYFQNEAQLDKSGLPSDRFFAERPEGSVSTLKIQRTQQEDSAVYLCASSLSGPSSYEQYFGPGTRLTVT.

CDR3 protein: CASSQGYQDEQFF. CDR3 bases: TGTGCCAGTAGTCAGGGATATCAGGATGAGCAGTTCTTC. The rearrangement joins TRBV19 to TRBJ2-1; tentatively, D is TRBD1 (5 bases). The CDR3 runs to 13 residues. Germline CDR1 reads LNHDA; CDR2 reads SQIVND (reference sequence). The V end was cut by 5 bases, the J end by 8 bases, with 13 bases between.

The chain carries TRBV5-1 and TRBJ2-7; possibly TRBD1 for D (5 bases). V lost 5 bases, J lost 1 base, and 13 bases lay in between. Germline loops: CDR1 SGHRS, CDR2 YFSETQ. CDR3 size: 14 residues. The CDR3 sequence is CASRTEAHSYEQYF. In nucleotides, the CDR3 is TGCGCCAGCAGGACAGAAGCCCATTCCTACGAGCAGTACTTC.

The chain uses TRBV28 and TRBJ1-1; D uncertain. Per the germline V gene, CDR1 is MDHEN and CDR2 is SYDVKM. The ends were cut back, 1 base at V and 3 bases at J, with 12 bases in the middle. This CDR3 spans 15 amino acids. CDR3 nucleotide sequence: TGTGCCAGCAGTTTATTCGGACTATTCGACACTGAAGCTTTCTTT. Translation: CASSLFGLFDTEAFF.

The V call is TRBV6-1, the J call TRBJ1-4; D is possibly TRBD1 (6 bases). The CDR3 spans 16 residues. Trimming left V 3 bases short and J 0 bases short, with 11 bases between. In germline, CDR1 is MNHNS, CDR2 SASEGT. The CDR3 is CASSDSGGATNEKLFF. As DNA, the CDR3 is TGTGCCAGCAGTGATTCGGGGGGCGCAACTAATGAAAAACTGTTTTTT.

The chain recombines TRBV6-6 with TRBJ2-1, with 7 bases that match TRBD2. There are 13 residues in the CDR3. The V and J ends lost 10 bases and 6 bases, in that order; junction bases with no gene match: 9. Germline loops: CDR1 MNHNY, CDR2 SVGAGI (reference sequence). As DNA, the CDR3 is TGTGCCACCTCTTGGGGGGGAGGCAATGAGCAGTTCTTC. Amino acids: CATSWGGGNEQFF.

The chain is built from TRBV7-9 and TRBJ1-2; TRBD1 matches at 9 bases. CDR3 length equals 15 residues. The germline CDR1 and CDR2 sequences are SEHNR and FQNEAQ (reference sequence). With V trimmed by 3 bases and J by 4 bases, 6 bases remained unmatched. Here the CDR3 DNA reads TGTGCCAGCAGCTTCCGGGACAGGGCGATCTATGGCTACACCTTC. Translating gives CASSFRDRAIYGYTF.